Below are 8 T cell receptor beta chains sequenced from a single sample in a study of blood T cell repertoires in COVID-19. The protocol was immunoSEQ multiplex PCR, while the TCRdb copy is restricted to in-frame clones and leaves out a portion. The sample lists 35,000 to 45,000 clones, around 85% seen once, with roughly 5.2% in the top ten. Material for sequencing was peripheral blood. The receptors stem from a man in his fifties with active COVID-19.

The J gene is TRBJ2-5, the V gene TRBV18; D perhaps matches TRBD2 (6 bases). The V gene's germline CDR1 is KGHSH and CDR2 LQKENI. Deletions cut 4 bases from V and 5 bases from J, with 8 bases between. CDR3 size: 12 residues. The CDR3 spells CASSQAGETQYF. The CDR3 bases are TGTGCCAGCTCACAGGCGGGGGAGACCCAGTACTTC.

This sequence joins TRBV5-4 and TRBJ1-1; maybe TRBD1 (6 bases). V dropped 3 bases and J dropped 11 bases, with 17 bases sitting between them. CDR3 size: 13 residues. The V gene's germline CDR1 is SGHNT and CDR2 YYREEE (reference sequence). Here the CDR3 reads CASSWGRLGEAFF. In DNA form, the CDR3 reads TGTGCCAGCAGCTGGGGGCGTCTGGGGGAGGCTTTCTTT.

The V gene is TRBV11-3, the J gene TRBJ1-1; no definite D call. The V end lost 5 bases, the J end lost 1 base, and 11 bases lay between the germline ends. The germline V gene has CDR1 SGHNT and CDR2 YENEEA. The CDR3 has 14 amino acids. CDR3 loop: CASSRGPGNTEAFF. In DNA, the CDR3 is TGTGCCAGCAGCAGAGGTCCGGGGAACACTGAAGCTTTCTTT.

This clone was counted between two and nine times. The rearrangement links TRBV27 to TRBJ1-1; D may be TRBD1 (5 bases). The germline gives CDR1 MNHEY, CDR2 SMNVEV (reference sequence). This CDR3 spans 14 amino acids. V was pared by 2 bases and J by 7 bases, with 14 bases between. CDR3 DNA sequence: TGTGCCAGCAGTTTACTACCTTACAGGCATGAAGCTTTCTTT. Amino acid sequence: CASSLLPYRHEAFF.

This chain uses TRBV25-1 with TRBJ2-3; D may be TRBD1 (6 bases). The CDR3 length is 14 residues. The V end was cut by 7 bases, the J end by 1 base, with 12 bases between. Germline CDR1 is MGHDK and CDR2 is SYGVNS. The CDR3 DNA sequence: TGTGCCAGCAAGGGGGATAGCGGCACAGATACGCAGTATTTT. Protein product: CASKGDSGTDTQYF.

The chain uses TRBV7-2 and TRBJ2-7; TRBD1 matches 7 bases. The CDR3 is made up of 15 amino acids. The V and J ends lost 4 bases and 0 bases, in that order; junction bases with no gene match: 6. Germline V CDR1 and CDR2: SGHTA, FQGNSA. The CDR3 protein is CASSSTGTYSYEQYF. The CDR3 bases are TGTGCCAGCAGCTCGACAGGGACCTACTCCTACGAGCAGTACTTC.

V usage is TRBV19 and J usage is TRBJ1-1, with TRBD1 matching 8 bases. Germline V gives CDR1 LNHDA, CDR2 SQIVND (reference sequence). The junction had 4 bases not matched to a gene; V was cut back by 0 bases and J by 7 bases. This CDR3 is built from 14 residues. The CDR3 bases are TGTGCCAGTAGTATAGACTTGACAGGGGTTGAAGCTTTCTTT. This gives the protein CASSIDLTGVEAFF.

CDR3 nucleotides: TGTGCCAGCAGCCGGGGACTAGCGGGAGACTCCTACGAGCAGTACTTC. As protein: CASSRGLAGDSYEQYF. V and J are TRBV5-4 and TRBJ2-7, with 14 bases lining up with TRBD2. CDR1 and CDR2 from the germline V gene are SGHNT and YYREEE (reference sequence). V lost 4 bases, J lost 0 bases, and 3 bases stayed unmatched. The CDR3 extends over 16 amino acids.